These 10 T cell receptor beta chains were all obtained from the same sample, sequenced in a study of liver allograft versus peripheral blood T cells. As for the study in general: In transplanted livers, T cell receptor repertoires were compared with those found in the recipients' peripheral blood.

Via MiXCR, TCRdb re-called the reads, giving one row per CDR3 protein. The sample shows 13,000 or so distinct CDR3 sequences, about a fifth of them seen only once. The receptors here all came from a human patient who had a liver transplant. Part of the T cell pool may stem from the graft donor.

Within the sample, this clonotype is medium-sized (0.01 to 0.1%). The gene calls are TRBV9 and TRBJ2-2, with a possible D match to TRBD2 (5 bases). CDR1 is SGDLS and CDR2 is YYNGEE in the germline V gene. The CDR3 consists of 14 residues. Trimming removed 4 bases at V and 4 bases at J, with 11 bases between. The CDR3, as DNA: TGTGCCAGCAGCTTGGACTTGTCCACCGGGGAGCTGTTTTTT. This sequence encodes CASSLDLSTGELFF.

The chain joins TRBV11-2 to TRBJ2-1; 8 bases align to TRBD1. Germline V gene data show CDR1 as SGHAT and CDR2 as FQNNGV. Trimming cost V 4 bases and J 10 bases; bases outside gene matches: 3. The CDR3 is made up of 12 amino acids. CDR3 sequence: CASSSDRVEQFF. The CDR3 coding sequence is TGTGCCAGCAGCTCGGACAGGGTCGAGCAGTTCTTC.

In its sample, this clonotype was seen many times. This rearrangement joins TRBV6-5 to TRBJ2-7, with TRBD1 matching 9 bases. Trimming cost V 0 bases and J 6 bases; bases outside gene matches: 3. This CDR3 region has 14 residues. Germline CDR1 reads MNHEY; CDR2 reads SVGAGI. The CDR3 DNA follows: TGTGCCAGCAGTTACTCGACAGGGGGATTCGAGCAGTACTTC. Residues: CASSYSTGGFEQYF.

The chain links TRBV27 to TRBJ1-1, with D possibly TRBD1 on 6 matching bases. Germline V gene lookup returns CDR1 MNHEY and CDR2 SMNVEV (reference sequence). V was cut by 0 bases and J by 2 bases, with 13 bases left in between. CDR3 length equals 16 residues. This CDR3 is CASSLSGASVNTEAFF. The CDR3 DNA sequence: TGTGCCAGCAGTTTATCGGGGGCCTCCGTTAACACTGAAGCTTTCTTT.

J is TRBJ1-5 and V is TRBV12-3 or TRBV12-4, with 7 bases aligning to TRBD1. V dropped 6 bases and J dropped 0; count of bases not matched to a gene: 5. The CDR3 is 15 residues long. CDR3 sequence reads: CASSPGTVSNQPQHF. The CDR3 nucleotides are TGTGCCAGCAGCCCCGGGACAGTTAGCAATCAGCCCCAGCATTTT.

The rearrangement uses TRBV4-1 and TRBJ1-6, with unresolved D. CDR1 and CDR2 from the germline V gene are MGHRA and YSYEKL. CDR3 length equals 14 residues. V lost 4 bases and J 6 bases, leaving 10 bases between the germline ends. The CDR3 DNA is TGCGCCAGCAGCCTGACAAGTCTTAATTCACCCCTCCACTTT. It yields the protein CASSLTSLNSPLHF.

This clonotype was seen only a few times. This chain joins TRBV6-5 and TRBJ2-3; weak D call: TRBD2 (5 bases). The V gene lost 5 bases and the J gene lost 4 bases, with 16 bases spanning the gap. The CDR3 is 15 residues long. Germline CDR1 reads MNHEY; CDR2 reads SVGAGI. DNA for the CDR3: TGTGCCAGCAGTCTCCTAGGAGCAGCGGCAGATACGCAGTATTTT. Translation gives CASSLLGAAADTQYF.

This clonotype was counted many times. The J gene is TRBJ1-5, the V gene TRBV7-2; 8 bases agree with TRBD1. Germline assignment: CDR1 SGHTA and CDR2 FQGNSA. The CDR3 spans 18 residues. Germline trimming cut 3 bases from V and 0 bases from J; bases unmatched to any gene: 10. The chain's CDR3 is CASSFRDRRQYSNQPQHF. CDR3 DNA: TGTGCCAGCAGCTTCCGGGACAGGCGACAATATAGCAATCAGCCCCAGCATTTT.

The V gene is TRBV30, the J gene TRBJ2-2; D unclear. V was trimmed by 5 bases and J by 3 bases, leaving 10 bases between them. Germline CDR1 GTSNPN, CDR2 SVGIG (reference sequence). The CDR3 is made up of 13 amino acids. The CDR3 region is CAWYDTYTGELFF. The CDR3, as DNA: TGTGCCTGGTACGACACATACACCGGGGAGCTGTTTTTT.

This clonotype was detected a few times. The chain carries TRBV27 and TRBJ1-1, with no clear D. V was cut by 2 bases and J by 1 base, with 8 bases left in between. This CDR3 comprises 14 residues. Germline values: CDR1 MNHEY, CDR2 SMNVEV (reference sequence). CDR3 DNA sequence: TGTGCCAGCAGTTTAAGGGCGGGGAACACTGAAGCTTTCTTT. Its translation is CASSLRAGNTEAFF.